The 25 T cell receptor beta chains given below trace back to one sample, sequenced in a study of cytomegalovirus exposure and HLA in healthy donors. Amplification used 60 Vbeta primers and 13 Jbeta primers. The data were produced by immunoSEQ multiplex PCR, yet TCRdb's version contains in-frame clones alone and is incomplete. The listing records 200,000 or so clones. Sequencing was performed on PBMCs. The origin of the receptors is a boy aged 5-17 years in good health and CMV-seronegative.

CDR3: CASSSVGNTIYF. In DNA, the CDR3 is TGTGCCAGCAGTTCGGTTGGAAACACCATATATTTT. J is TRBJ1-3 and V is TRBV6-5; D unclear. Germline CDR1 reads MNHEY; CDR2 reads SVGAGI. There are 12 residues in the CDR3. The V and J ends lost 4 bases and 3 bases respectively, with 4 bases between them.

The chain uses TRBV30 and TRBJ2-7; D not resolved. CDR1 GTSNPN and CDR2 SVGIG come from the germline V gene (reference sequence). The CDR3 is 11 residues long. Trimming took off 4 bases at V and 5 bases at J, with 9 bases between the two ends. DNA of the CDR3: TGTGCCTGGACCCACCGGGACGAGCAGTACTTC. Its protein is CAWTHRDEQYF.

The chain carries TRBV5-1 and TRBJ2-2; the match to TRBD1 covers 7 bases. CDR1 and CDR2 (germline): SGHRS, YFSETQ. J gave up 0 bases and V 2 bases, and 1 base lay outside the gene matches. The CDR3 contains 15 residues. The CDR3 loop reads CASSFTGANTGELFF. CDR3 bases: TGCGCCAGCAGCTTCACAGGGGCGAACACCGGGGAGCTGTTTTTT.

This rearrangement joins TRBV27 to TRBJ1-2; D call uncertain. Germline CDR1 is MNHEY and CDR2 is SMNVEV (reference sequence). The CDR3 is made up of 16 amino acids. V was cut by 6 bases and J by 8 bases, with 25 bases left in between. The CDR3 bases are TGTGCCAGCAGAATGGAGACGGGGTACCCGGGAGGCGGCTACACCTTC. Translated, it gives CASRMETGYPGGGYTF.

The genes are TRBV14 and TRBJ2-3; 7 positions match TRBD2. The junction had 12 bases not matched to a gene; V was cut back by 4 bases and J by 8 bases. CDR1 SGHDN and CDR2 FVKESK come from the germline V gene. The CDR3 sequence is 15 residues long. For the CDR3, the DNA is TGTGCCAGCAGCCTTACTAGCGCGGTTTATTTTACGCAGTATTTT. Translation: CASSLTSAVYFTQYF.

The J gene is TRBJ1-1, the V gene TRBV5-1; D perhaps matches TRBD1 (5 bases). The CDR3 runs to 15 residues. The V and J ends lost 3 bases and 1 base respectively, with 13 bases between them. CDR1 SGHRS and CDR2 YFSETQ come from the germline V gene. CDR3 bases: TGCGCCAGCAGCTCGGGGGTCTTTACGAACACTGAAGCTTTCTTT. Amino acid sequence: CASSSGVFTNTEAFF.

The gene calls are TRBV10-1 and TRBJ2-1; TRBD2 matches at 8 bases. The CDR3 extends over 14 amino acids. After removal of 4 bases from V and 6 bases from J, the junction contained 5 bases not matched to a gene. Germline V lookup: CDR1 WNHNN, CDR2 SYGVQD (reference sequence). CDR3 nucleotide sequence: TGCGCCAGCAGTGCCGGGACTAGATCCAATGAGCAGTTCTTC. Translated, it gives CASSAGTRSNEQFF.

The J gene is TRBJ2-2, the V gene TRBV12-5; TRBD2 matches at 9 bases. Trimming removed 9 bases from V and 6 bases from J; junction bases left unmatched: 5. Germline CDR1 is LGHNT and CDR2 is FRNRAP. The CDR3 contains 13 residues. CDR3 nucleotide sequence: TGTGCTAGCGGGACTAGCTGGCCCGGGGAGCTGTTTTTT. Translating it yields CASGTSWPGELFF.

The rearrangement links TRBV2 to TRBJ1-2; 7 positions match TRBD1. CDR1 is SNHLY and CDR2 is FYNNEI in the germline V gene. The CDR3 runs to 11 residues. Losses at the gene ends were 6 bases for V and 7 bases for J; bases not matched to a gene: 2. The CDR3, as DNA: TGTGCCAGCAGGACAGGGCTTGGCTACACCTTC. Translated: CASRTGLGYTF.

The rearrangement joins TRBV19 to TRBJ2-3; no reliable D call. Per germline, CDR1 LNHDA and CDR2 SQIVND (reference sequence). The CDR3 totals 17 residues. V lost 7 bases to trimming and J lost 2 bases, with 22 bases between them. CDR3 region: CASTPASHLRPTDTQYF. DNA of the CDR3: TGTGCCAGTACCCCAGCGAGTCATCTCCGACCCACAGATACGCAGTATTTT.

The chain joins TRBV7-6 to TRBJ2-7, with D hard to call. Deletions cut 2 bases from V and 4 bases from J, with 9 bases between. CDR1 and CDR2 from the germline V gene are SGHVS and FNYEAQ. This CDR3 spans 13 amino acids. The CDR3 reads CASSLSLAYEQYF. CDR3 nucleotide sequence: TGTGCCAGCAGCTTATCTTTAGCATACGAGCAGTACTTC.

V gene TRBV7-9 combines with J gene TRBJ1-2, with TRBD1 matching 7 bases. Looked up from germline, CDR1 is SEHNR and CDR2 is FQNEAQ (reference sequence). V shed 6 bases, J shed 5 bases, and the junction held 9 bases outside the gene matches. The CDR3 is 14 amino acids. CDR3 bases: TGTGCCAGCAGACACCCCCCGACAGGGTATGGCTACACCTTC. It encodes CASRHPPTGYGYTF.

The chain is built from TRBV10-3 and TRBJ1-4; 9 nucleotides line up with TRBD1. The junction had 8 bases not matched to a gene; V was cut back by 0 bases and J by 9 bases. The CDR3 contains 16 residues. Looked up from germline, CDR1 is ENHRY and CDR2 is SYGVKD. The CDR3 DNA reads TGTGCCATCAGTGAGTCGAGCACAGGGGGCAAGAAAAAACTGTTTTTT. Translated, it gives CAISESSTGGKKKLFF.

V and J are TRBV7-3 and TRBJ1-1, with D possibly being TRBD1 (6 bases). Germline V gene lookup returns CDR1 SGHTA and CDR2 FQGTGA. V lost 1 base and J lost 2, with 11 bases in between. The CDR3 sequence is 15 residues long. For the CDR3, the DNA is TGTGCCAGCAGCTTAAGGGGGGGCTTTAACACTGAAGCTTTCTTT. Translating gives CASSLRGGFNTEAFF.

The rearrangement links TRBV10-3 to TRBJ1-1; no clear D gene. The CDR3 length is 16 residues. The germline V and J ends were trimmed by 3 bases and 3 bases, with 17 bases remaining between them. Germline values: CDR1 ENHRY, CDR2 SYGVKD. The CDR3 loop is CAISDDRVMEDTEAFF. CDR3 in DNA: TGTGCCATCAGTGATGACCGGGTTATGGAGGACACTGAAGCTTTCTTT.

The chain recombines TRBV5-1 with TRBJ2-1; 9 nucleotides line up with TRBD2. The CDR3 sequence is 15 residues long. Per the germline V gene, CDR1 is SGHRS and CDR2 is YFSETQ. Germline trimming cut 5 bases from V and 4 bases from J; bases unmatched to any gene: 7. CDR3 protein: CASRPGTSFYNEQFF. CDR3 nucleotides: TGCGCCAGCAGACCCGGGACTAGCTTTTACAATGAGCAGTTCTTC.

CDR3 coding DNA: TGTGCCAGCAGCGCAGACCTAGCGGGGGCCCTACCTTACAATGAGCAGTTCTTC. It is translated as CASSADLAGALPYNEQFF. This chain connects TRBV7-6 to TRBJ2-1, with 10 nucleotides matching TRBD2. V gave up 5 bases and J gave up 4 bases; unmatched junction bases: 14. The CDR3 loop spans 18 amino acids. CDR1 and CDR2 from the germline V gene are SGHVS and FNYEAQ.

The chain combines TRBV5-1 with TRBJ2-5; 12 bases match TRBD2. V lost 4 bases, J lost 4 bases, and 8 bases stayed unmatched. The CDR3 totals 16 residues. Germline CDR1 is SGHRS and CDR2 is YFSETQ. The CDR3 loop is CASSPKTSGGGETQYF. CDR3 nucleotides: TGCGCCAGCAGCCCTAAGACTAGCGGGGGAGGAGAGACCCAGTACTTC.

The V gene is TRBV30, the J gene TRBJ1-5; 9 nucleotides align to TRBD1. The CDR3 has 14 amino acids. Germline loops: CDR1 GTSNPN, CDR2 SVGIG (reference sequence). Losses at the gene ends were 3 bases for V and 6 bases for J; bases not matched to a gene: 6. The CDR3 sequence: CAWSKDRGSQPQHF. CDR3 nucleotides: TGTGCCTGGAGCAAAGACAGGGGGAGTCAGCCCCAGCATTTT.

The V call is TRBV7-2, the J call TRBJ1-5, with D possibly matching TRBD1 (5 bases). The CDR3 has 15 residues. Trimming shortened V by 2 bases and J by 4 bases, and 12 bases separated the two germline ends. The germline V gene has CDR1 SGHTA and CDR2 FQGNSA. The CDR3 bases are TGTGCCAGCAGCTTAACGGGGACTGATAATCAGCCCCAGCATTTT. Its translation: CASSLTGTDNQPQHF.

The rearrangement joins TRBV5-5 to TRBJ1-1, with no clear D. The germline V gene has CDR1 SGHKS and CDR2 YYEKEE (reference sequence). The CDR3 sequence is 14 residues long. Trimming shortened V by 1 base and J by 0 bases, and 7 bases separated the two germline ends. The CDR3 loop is CASSLSDMNTEAFF. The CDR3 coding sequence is TGTGCCAGCAGCTTGTCCGACATGAACACTGAAGCTTTCTTT.

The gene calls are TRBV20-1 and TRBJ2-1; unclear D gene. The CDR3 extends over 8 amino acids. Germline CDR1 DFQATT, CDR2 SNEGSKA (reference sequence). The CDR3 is CSAGEQFF. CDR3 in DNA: TGCAGCGCCGGTGAGCAGTTCTTC.

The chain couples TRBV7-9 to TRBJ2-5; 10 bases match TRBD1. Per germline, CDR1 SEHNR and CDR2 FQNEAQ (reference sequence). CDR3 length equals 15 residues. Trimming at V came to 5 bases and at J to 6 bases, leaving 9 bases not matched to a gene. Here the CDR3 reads CASSLGGQGSQTQYF. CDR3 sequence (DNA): TGTGCCAGCAGCCTAGGGGGACAGGGGTCGCAGACCCAGTACTTC.

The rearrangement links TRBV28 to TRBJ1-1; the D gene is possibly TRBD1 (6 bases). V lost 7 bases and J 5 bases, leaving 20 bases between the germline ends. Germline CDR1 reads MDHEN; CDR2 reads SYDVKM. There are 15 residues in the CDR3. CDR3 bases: TGTGCCAGCATATTAGGGGGACCGTGGGGGACTGAAGCTTTCTTT. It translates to CASILGGPWGTEAFF.

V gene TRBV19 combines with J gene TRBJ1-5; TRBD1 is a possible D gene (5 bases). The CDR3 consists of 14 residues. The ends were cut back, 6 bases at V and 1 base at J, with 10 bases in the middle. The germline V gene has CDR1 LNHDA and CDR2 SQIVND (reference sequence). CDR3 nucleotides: TGTGCCAGTAGGAGGGAGGGGAGCAATCAGCCCCAGCATTTT. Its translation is CASRREGSNQPQHF.